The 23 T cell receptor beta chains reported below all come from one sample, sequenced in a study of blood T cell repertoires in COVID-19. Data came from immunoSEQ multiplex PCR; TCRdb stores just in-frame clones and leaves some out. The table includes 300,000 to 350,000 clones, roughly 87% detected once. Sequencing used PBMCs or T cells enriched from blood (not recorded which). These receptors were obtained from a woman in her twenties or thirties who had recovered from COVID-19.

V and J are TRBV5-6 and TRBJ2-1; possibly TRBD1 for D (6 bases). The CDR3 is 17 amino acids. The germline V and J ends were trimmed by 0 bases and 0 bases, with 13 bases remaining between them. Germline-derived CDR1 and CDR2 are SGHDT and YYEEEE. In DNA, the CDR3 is TGTGCCAGCAGCTTGGAACGGACAGCCAACTCCTACAATGAGCAGTTCTTC. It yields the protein CASSLERTANSYNEQFF. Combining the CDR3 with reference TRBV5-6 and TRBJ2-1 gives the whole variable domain DAGVTQSPTHLIKTRGQQVTLRCSPKSGHDTVSWYQQALGQGPQFIFQYYEEEERQRGNFPDRFSGHQFPNYSSELNVNALLLGDSALYLCASSLERTANSYNEQFFGPGTRLTVL.

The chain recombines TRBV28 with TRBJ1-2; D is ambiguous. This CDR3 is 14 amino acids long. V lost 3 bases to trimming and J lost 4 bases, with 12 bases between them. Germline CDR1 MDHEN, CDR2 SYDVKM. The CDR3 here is CASSFPPAGYGYTF. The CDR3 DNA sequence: TGTGCCAGCAGTTTTCCCCCGGCAGGCTATGGCTACACCTTC.

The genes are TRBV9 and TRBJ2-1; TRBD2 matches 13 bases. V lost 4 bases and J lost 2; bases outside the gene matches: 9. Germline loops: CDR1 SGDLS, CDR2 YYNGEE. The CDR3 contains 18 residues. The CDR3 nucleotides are TGTGCCAGCAGCAAAGGGACTAGCGGGGACCCACCCTACAATGAGCAGTTCTTC. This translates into CASSKGTSGDPPYNEQFF.

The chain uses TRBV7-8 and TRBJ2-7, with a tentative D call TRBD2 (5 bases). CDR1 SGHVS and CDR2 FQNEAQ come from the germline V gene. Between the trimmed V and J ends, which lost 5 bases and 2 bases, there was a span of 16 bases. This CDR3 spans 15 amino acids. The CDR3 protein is CASSIREGRPYEQYF. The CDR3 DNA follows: TGTGCCAGCAGCATACGGGAAGGACGGCCCTACGAGCAGTACTTC.

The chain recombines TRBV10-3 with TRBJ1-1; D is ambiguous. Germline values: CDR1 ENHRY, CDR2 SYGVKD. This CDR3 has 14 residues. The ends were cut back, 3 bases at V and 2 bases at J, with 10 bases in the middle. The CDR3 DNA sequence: TGTGCCATCAGTGAAAGCCTCCAAAACACTGAAGCTTTCTTT. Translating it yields CAISESLQNTEAFF.

The CDR3 sequence is CASAGRTGELFF. The CDR3 coding sequence is TGCGCCAGCGCCGGCAGGACCGGGGAGCTGTTTTTT. This sequence joins TRBV10-1 and TRBJ2-2, with D hard to call. The CDR3 runs 12 residues. Germline-derived CDR1 and CDR2 are WNHNN and SYGVQD (reference sequence). Trimming took off 8 bases at V and 5 bases at J, with 9 bases between the two ends.

The CDR3 nucleotides read TGCAGCGTCCGGACTAGCGGCAATGAGCAGTTCTTC. Protein: CSVRTSGNEQFF. The chain couples TRBV29-1 to TRBJ2-1, with 10 bases that match TRBD2. Looked up from germline, CDR1 is SQVTM and CDR2 is ANQGSEA. CDR3 length equals 12 residues. V gave up 6 bases and J gave up 6 bases; unmatched junction bases: 2.

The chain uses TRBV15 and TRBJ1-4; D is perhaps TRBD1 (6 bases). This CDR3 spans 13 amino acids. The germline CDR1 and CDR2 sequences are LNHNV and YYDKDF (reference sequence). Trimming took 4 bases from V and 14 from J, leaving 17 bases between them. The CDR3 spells CATSTTGHRNLFF. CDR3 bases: TGTGCCACCAGCACAACGGGACACCGAAACCTGTTTTTT.

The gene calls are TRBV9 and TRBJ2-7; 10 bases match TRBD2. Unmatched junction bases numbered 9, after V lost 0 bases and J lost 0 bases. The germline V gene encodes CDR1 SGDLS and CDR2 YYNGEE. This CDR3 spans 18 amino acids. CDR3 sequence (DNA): TGTGCCAGCAGCGTAGGTAGCGGGGGGAGAAAAAACTCCTACGAGCAGTACTTC. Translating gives CASSVGSGGRKNSYEQYF.

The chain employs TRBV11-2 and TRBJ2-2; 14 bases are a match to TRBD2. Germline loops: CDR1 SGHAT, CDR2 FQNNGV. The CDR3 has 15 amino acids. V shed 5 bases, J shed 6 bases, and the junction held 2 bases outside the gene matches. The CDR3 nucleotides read TGTGCCAGCAGCCCGACTAGCGGGGGGGCCGGGGAGCTGTTTTTT. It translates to CASSPTSGGAGELFF.

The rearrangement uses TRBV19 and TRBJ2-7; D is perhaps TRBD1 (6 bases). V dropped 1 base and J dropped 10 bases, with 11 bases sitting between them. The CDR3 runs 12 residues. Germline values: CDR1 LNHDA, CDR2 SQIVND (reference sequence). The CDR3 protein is CASSIVSGDQYF. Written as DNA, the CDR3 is TGTGCCAGTAGTATAGTCTCAGGGGATCAGTACTTC. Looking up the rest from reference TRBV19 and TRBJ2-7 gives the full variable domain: DGGITQSPKYLFRKEGQNVTLSCEQNLNHDAMYWYRQDPGQGLRLIYYSQIVNDFQKGDIAEGYSVSREKKESFPLTVTSAQKNPTAFYLCASSIVSGDQYFGPGTRLTVT.

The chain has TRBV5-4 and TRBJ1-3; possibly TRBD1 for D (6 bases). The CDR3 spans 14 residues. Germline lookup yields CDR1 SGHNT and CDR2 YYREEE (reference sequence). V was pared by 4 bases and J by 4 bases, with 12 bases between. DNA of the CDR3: TGTGCCAGCAGCCCACAGGGTTACGGAAACACCATATATTTT. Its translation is CASSPQGYGNTIYF.

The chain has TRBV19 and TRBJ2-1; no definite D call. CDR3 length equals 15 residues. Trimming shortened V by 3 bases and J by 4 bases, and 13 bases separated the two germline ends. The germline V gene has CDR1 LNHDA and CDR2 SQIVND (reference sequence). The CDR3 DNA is TGTGCCAGTAGTATTACACCAACGCCTTACAATGAGCAGTTCTTC. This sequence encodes CASSITPTPYNEQFF.

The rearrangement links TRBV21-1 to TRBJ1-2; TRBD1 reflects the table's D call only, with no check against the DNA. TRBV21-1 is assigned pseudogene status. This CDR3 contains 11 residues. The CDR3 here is CASRGRGSHTF. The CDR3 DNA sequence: TGTGCCAGCAGGGGCAGGGGCTCTCACACCTTC.

CDR3 sequence (DNA): TGTGCCAGCAGTGAAGCGCTGGGACTAGCGGGTGGCAACGAGCAGTACTTC. Protein: CASSEALGLAGGNEQYF. This rearrangement joins TRBV6-1 to TRBJ2-7; 12 nucleotides line up with TRBD2. Trimming took 0 bases from V and 5 from J; bases not matched to a gene: 8. The V gene's germline CDR1 is MNHNS and CDR2 SASEGT. The CDR3 is 17 residues long.

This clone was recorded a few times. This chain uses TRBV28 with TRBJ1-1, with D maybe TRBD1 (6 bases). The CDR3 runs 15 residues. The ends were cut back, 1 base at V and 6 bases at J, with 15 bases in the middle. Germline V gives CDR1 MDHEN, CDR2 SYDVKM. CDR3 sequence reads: CASSLFTQGMAEAFF. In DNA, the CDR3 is TGTGCCAGCAGTTTATTTACGCAGGGGATGGCTGAAGCTTTCTTT.

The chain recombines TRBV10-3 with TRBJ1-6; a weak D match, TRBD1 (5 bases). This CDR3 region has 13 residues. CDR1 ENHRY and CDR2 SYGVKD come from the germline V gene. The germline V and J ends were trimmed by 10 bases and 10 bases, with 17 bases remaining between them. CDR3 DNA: TGTGCCACCCAGGTCCAGGGTGAATCACCCCTCCACTTT. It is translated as CATQVQGESPLHF.

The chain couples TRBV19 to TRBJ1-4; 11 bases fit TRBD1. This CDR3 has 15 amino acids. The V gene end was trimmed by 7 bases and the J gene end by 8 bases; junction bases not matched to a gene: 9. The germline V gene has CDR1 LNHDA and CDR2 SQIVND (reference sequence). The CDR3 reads CASKRSGQGAEKLFF. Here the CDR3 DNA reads TGTGCCAGTAAGAGGTCAGGACAGGGGGCGGAAAAACTGTTTTTT.

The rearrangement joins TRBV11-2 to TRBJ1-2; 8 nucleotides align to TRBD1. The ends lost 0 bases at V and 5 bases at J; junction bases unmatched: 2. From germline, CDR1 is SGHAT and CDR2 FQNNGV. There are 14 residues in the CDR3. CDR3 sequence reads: CASSLDTGGYGYTF. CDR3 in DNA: TGTGCCAGCAGCTTAGACACAGGGGGTTATGGCTACACCTTC.

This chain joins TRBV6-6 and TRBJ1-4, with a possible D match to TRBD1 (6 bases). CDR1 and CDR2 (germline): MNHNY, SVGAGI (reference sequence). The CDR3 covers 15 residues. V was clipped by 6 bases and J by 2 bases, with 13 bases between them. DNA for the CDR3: TGTGCCAGCAGAAACACAGGGCTGACTAATGAAAAACTGTTTTTT. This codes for CASRNTGLTNEKLFF.

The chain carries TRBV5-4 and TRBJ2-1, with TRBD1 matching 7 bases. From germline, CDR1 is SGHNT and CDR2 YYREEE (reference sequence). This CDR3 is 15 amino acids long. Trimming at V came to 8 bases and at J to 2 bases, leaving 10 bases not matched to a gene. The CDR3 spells CASRLGQEPYNEQFF. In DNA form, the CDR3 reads TGTGCCAGTAGATTAGGACAGGAACCCTACAATGAGCAGTTCTTC.

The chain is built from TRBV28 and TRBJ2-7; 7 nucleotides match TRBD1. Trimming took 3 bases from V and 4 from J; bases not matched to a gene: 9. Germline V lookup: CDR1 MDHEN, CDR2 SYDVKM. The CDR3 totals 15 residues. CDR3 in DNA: TGTGCCAGCAGTTTTTCCGGGACAGCGACTTACGAGCAGTACTTC. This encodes CASSFSGTATYEQYF.

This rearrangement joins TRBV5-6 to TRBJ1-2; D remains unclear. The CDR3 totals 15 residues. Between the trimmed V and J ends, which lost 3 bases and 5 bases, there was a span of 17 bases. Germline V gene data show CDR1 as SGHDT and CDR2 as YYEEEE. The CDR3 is CASSSFWEGEYGYTF. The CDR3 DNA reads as TGTGCCAGCAGCTCCTTTTGGGAGGGTGAATATGGCTACACCTTC.